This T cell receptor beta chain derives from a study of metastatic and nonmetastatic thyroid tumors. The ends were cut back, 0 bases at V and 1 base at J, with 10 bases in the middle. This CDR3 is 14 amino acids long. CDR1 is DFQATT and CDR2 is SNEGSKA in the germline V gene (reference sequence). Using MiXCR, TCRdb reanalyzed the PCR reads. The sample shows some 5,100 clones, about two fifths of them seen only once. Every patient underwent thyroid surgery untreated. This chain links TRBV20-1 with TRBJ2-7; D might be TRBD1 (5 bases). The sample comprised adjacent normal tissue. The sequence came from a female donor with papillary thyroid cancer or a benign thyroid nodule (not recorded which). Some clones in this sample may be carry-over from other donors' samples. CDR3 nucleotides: TGCAGTGCTAGAGACGCGACAGAGTCCTACGAGCAGTACTTC. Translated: CSARDATESYEQYF.